This passage covers 7 T cell receptor beta chains from one sample sequenced in a study of shared clonotypes between healthy human individuals. Only CD45RO-negative cells positively selected for CCR7 counted as naive CD8 cells, so terminally differentiated effector memory CD45RA+ cells were excluded. Sequencing was performed with immunoSEQ multiplex PCR; in TCRdb, only in-frame clones are kept and a portion is missing. Among hundreds of thousands of clones listed, approximately 95% were seen once. Sequences were obtained from naive CD8+ T cells sorted from blood. The source of these receptors is a woman aged 25 to 39 in good health.

This sequence joins TRBV11-2 and TRBJ2-7; D tentatively reads TRBD1 or TRBD2 (5 bases each). The CDR3 length is 15 residues. Germline-derived CDR1 and CDR2 are SGHAT and FQNNGV. Trimming left V 2 bases short and J 1 base short, with 12 bases between. CDR3 bases: TGTGCCAGCAGCTTACAGGGTGAGGGATCCTACGAGCAGTACTTC. Amino acid sequence: CASSLQGEGSYEQYF.

The chain employs TRBV7-8 and TRBJ1-2; D uncertain. The CDR3 consists of 15 residues. Germline V lookup: CDR1 SGHVS, CDR2 FQNEAQ. The germline V and J ends were trimmed by 2 bases and 3 bases, with 13 bases remaining between them. CDR3 amino acids: CASSLWGDGDYGYTF. CDR3 DNA: TGTGCCAGCAGCTTATGGGGAGATGGGGACTATGGCTACACCTTC.

This clone has just a few counts. This chain links TRBV7-9 with TRBJ1-1, with 7 bases identical to TRBD1. J was trimmed by 1 base and V by 5 bases; bases with no gene match: 10. CDR3 length equals 16 residues. Germline CDR1 and CDR2: SEHNR and FQNEAQ (reference sequence). The CDR3 spells CASSPRQGPGNTEAFF. In nucleotides, the CDR3 is TGTGCCAGCAGCCCTCGACAGGGCCCGGGGAACACTGAAGCTTTCTTT.

The J gene is TRBJ2-1, the V gene TRBV7-9; no clear D. Deletions cut 5 bases from V and 4 bases from J, with 12 bases between. Germline CDR1 and CDR2: SEHNR and FQNEAQ (reference sequence). CDR3 length: 14 residues. The CDR3 coding sequence is TGTGCCAGCAGCCCCCCTGGACGGTACAATGAGCAGTTCTTC. Protein product: CASSPPGRYNEQFF.

The chain's CDR3 is CASSLALAGAETQYF. In DNA form, the CDR3 reads TGTGCCAGCAGCTTGGCCCTGGCGGGAGCAGAGACCCAGTACTTC. The chain recombines TRBV5-6 with TRBJ2-5; 7 positions match TRBD2. This CDR3 comprises 15 residues. CDR1 and CDR2 (germline): SGHDT, YYEEEE. The V and J ends lost 0 bases and 4 bases, in that order; junction bases with no gene match: 6. Filled out from reference TRBV5-6 and TRBJ2-5, the complete variable domain reads DAGVTQSPTHLIKTRGQQVTLRCSPKSGHDTVSWYQQALGQGPQFIFQYYEEEERQRGNFPDRFSGHQFPNYSSELNVNALLLGDSALYLCASSLALAGAETQYFGPGTRLLVL.

A single count supports this clone. The rearrangement links TRBV27 to TRBJ2-7, with TRBD2 matching 7 bases. The CDR3 runs 15 residues. Germline CDR1 and CDR2: MNHEY and SMNVEV (reference sequence). V gave up 5 bases and J gave up 2 bases; unmatched junction bases: 9. This CDR3 is CASSELTSSTYEQYF. The CDR3 nucleotides are TGTGCCAGCAGTGAACTGACTAGCTCGACCTACGAGCAGTACTTC.

CDR3 sequence (DNA): TGTGCCAGCTTGGGACTAGCGGGAAGAGGGGAGCAGTTCTTC. Translation gives CASLGLAGRGEQFF. The chain links TRBV2 to TRBJ2-1, with 13 bases fitting TRBD2. The CDR3 runs 14 residues. Germline lookup yields CDR1 SNHLY and CDR2 FYNNEI. Trimming removed 8 bases from V and 10 bases from J; junction bases left unmatched: 8.